This T cell receptor (beta chain) was sequenced in a study of blood T cell repertoires in COVID-19. About the study: The United States, Italy and Spain provided the acute and convalescent COVID-19 samples. PBMCs, B-cell-depleted T cells, or T cells provided the cDNA or gDNA that made up the material.

As processed by the authors: Estimates of nucleated cell counts were drawn from the amplification of reference gene primers. Profiling relied on immunoSEQ multiplex PCR, and the TCRdb table lists in-frame clones only, not all of them. That table gives V, J and clone size, and the DNA gave D and trimming. The sample has approximately 120,000 clones; 85% are singletons. Germline loops: CDR1 DFQATT, CDR2 SNEGSKA (reference sequence). The germline V and J ends were trimmed by 6 bases and 5 bases, with 10 bases remaining between them. CDR3 size: 11 residues. The receptor comes from a woman older than 75 with acute or convalescent COVID-19. The sequenced material came from peripheral blood. The chain joins TRBV20-1 to TRBJ1-1; D is ambiguous. The CDR3 protein is CSAKHLTEAFF. The CDR3 coding sequence is TGCAGTGCAAAGCATCTGACTGAAGCTTTCTTT.